This is a list of T cell receptor beta chains from one sample in a study of response to subunit inactivated influenza vaccine. TCRdb redid the calling of the RT-PCR reads with MiXCR, one entry per CDR3 protein. The sample has fewer than 350,000 distinct CDR3 sequences, just over 20% seen once; the top ten hold 10%. The material sequenced was PBMCs from blood, taken less than 22 months after vaccination. Receptors were obtained from a man between 50 and 70 years old who received an inactivated influenza vaccine. The CDR3 runs from the conserved cysteine through the conserved F or W. Each record gives: J gene, V gene, D gene, CDR3 length, clone size, CDR3 DNA, CDR3 protein. The D gene is left open where the match is weak. Expanded clones are given a class, and other clones once, few, many or no size at all.

>TRBJ2-7|TRBV7-8|.|14|.
TGTGCCAGCAGCTTAGGCCCAGAGTTATACGAGCAGTACTTC
CASSLGPELYEQYF
>TRBJ1-2|TRBV18|.|14|.
TGTGCCAGCTCACCCACAGACCCCCCCTATGGCTACACCTTC
CASSPTDPPYGYTF
>TRBJ1-2|TRBV4-1|.|15|many
TGCGCCAGCAGCCAAGAATCCGGGCCGGTGAGAGGCTACACCTTC
CASSQESGPVRGYTF
>TRBJ2-3|TRBV4-2|TRBD2|15|few
TGTGCCAGCAGCCAAGATGAGCGGGAGGGAGATACGCAGTATTTT
CASSQDEREGDTQYF
>TRBJ1-6|TRBV6-2/TRBV6-3|.|14|many
TGTGCCAGCAGTTACCTCAGGGGAAATTCACCCCTCCACTTT
CASSYLRGNSPLHF
>TRBJ1-2|TRBV19|TRBD1|13|few
TGTGCCGCATCGGGGACAGGGTCCGTCGGCTACACCTTC
CAASGTGSVGYTF
>TRBJ1-6|TRBV4-3|TRBD1|17|.
TGCGCCAGCAGCCAAGACCCGGCCGACAGGGGTTATTCACCCCTCCACTTT
CASSQDPADRGYSPLHF
>TRBJ1-5|TRBV12-3/TRBV12-4|.|16|.
TGTGCCAGCAGCCCCTCAGGGAGGGGAGGCAATCAGCCCCAGCATTTT
CASSPSGRGGNQPQHF
>TRBJ1-5|TRBV6-1|.|14|.
TGTGCCATAGGAGGGAGGGTTGGCAATCAGCCCCAGCATTTT
CAIGGRVGNQPQHF
>TRBJ2-1|TRBV7-2|.|15|many
TGTGCCAGCAGCCGTAGCAGTAGCTCCTACAATGAGCAGTTCTTC
CASSRSSSSYNEQFF
>TRBJ1-5|TRBV28|.|14|many
TGTGCCAGCAGCCTAAGGGGGATCAATCAGCCCCAGCATTTT
CASSLRGINQPQHF
>TRBJ2-3|TRBV7-9|.|16|few
TGTGCCAGCAGCTCCCAATCGACCTTCCCGAGGGATACGCAGTATTTT
CASSSQSTFPRDTQYF
>TRBJ2-1|TRBV20-1|TRBD2|20|few
TGCAGTGCTAGAGATCAATTCCCGAAACTAGCGGGAGGCTTCTACAATGAGCAGTTCTTC
CSARDQFPKLAGGFYNEQFF
>TRBJ2-3|TRBV5-1|.|13|few
TGCGCCAGCAGCTTGACTAGATCAGATACGCAGTATTTT
CASSLTRSDTQYF
>TRBJ2-7|TRBV12-3/TRBV12-4|.|15|.
TGTGCCAGCAGTTTAAGCGGGACAGGTAGCTACGAGCAGTACTTC
CASSLSGTGSYEQYF
>TRBJ1-2|TRBV30|TRBD1|19|.
TGTGCCTGGAGCAACCTAGGGGCCCGGGACAGCAAATCTAACTATGGCTACACCTTC
CAWSNLGARDSKSNYGYTF
>TRBJ2-3|TRBV6-5|.|16|few
TGTGCCAGCAGTTACGAGAGCGGGCTCCGCACAGATACGCAGTATTTT
CASSYESGLRTDTQYF
>TRBJ2-7|TRBV15|TRBD1|14|.
TGTGCCACCAGCAAAACGGGACAGGGCTACGAGCAGTACTTC
CATSKTGQGYEQYF
>TRBJ2-3|TRBV12-3/TRBV12-4|TRBD2|15|few
TGTGCCAGCAGTTTGACTAGCGGGTACACAGATACGCAGTATTTT
CASSLTSGYTDTQYF
>TRBJ2-7|TRBV4-3|.|15|few
TGCGCCAGCAGCCAAGTCCCGGGAGAGGGTTACGAGCAGTACTTC
CASSQVPGEGYEQYF
>TRBJ2-7|TRBV5-1|TRBD2|17|few
TGCGCCAGCGCTCCGGGGGGTCTAGCGGGAAGGCCCTACGAGCAGTACTTC
CASAPGGLAGRPYEQYF
>TRBJ2-5|TRBV20-1|TRBD1|15|.
TGCAGTGCTAGAGATCCCGGACAGGGGGGAGAGACCCAGTACTTC
CSARDPGQGGETQYF
>TRBJ2-1|TRBV15|.|15|.
TGTGCCACCAGCTCTGCTAAACCCTGGTACTATGAGCAGTTCTTC
CATSSAKPWYYEQFF
>TRBJ1-1|TRBV9|.|15|once
TGTGCCAGCAGCGACCGGGACATCCATCGTTCTGAAGCTTTCTTT
CASSDRDIHRSEAFF
>TRBJ1-1|TRBV20-1|.|12|few
TGCAGTGCTAGCCAATGGGGCGCTGAAGCTTTCTTT
CSASQWGAEAFF
>TRBJ1-1|TRBV30|.|13|.
TGTGCCTGGAACCGGGGCTTGGGCACTGAAGCTTTCTTT
CAWNRGLGTEAFF
>TRBJ2-1|TRBV29-1|.|15|.
TGCAGCGTTGAAAGGGACGTGTCCTACTACAATGAGCAGTTCTTC
CSVERDVSYYNEQFF
>TRBJ2-1|TRBV12-3/TRBV12-4|.|14|few
TGTGCCAGCAGTTTAGGACTGTCCTACAATGAGCAGTTCTTC
CASSLGLSYNEQFF
>TRBJ2-1|TRBV5-1|.|16|.
TGCGCCAGCAGCTTGGAGGCACCCCGCTCCTACAATGAGCAGTTCTTC
CASSLEAPRSYNEQFF
>TRBJ2-1|TRBV7-8|TRBD1|15|.
TGTGCCAGCAGCCCCAAAAGGGGACAGGACAATGAGCAGTTCTTC
CASSPKRGQDNEQFF
>TRBJ2-5|TRBV2|TRBD1|14|few
TGTGCCAGCAGGCCCGGGACAGGCCAAGAGACCCAGTACTTC
CASRPGTGQETQYF
>TRBJ1-6|TRBV4-3|.|15|.
TGCGCCAGCAGCCTGAATCCGGTTGGTGATTCACCCCTCCACTTT
CASSLNPVGDSPLHF
>TRBJ1-6|TRBV5-1|.|15|few
TGCGCCAGCAGCTTAACAGAAACCTATAATTCACCCCTCCACTTT
CASSLTETYNSPLHF
>TRBJ2-1|TRBV12-3/TRBV12-4|TRBD2|18|.
TGTGCCAGCAGTTTAAGAGTGGCTAGCGGGGGCCCGTACAATGAGCAGTTCTTC
CASSLRVASGGPYNEQFF
>TRBJ1-4|TRBV5-6|.|15|many
TGTGCCAGCAGCCCGGGCCTCGTTCGGGGTGAAAAACTGTTTTTT
CASSPGLVRGEKLFF
>TRBJ2-1|TRBV5-1|.|15|.
TGCGCCAGCAGCCTTGGCAGCGGTTTGAGCAATGAGCAGTTCTTC
CASSLGSGLSNEQFF